This TCR beta chain was documented in a study of blood T cell repertoires in COVID-19. Profiled with immunoSEQ multiplex PCR; TCRdb holds only in-frame clones, not every one. The sample lists about 120,000 clones, around 80% seen once, with more than 15% in the top ten. The V and J ends lost 8 bases and 3 bases, in that order; junction bases with no gene match: 1. Germline CDR1 LGHDT, CDR2 YNNKEL (reference sequence). CDR3 length: 12 amino acids. V and J are TRBV3-1 (or the pseudogene TRBV3-2) and TRBJ2-5; 9 bases map to TRBD1. The specimen was peripheral blood. The TCR sequence derives from a man aged 60 to 75 with active or convalescent COVID-19. As DNA, the CDR3 is TGTGCCAGCCGGGACAGGGAAGAGACCCAGTACTTC. Protein product: CASRDREETQYF.